The clone carrying this TCR beta chain appeared once. The sample is drawn from a study of control samples from healthy donors and cancer patients. The CDR3 totals 15 residues. V was trimmed by 0 bases and J by 3 bases, leaving 13 bases between them. From germline, CDR1 is SGDLS and CDR2 YYNGEE. The protocol was immunoSEQ multiplex PCR, while the TCRdb copy is restricted to in-frame clones and leaves out a portion. Of about 82,000 clones in the sample, just under 95% were seen once. The chain has TRBV9 and TRBJ2-7; D remains unclear. This sequence was found in a woman aged 18-29 years in good health. The sequencing sample was made of blood. CDR3 nucleotide sequence: TGTGCCAGCAGCGTAGGTGTTGGCCCCCTCTACGAGCAGTACTTC. Its translation: CASSVGVGPLYEQYF.